Listed below are T cell receptor beta chains from one sample, sequenced in a study of blood T cell repertoires in COVID-19. The method was immunoSEQ multiplex PCR; TCRdb's version includes in-frame clones alone and lacks a portion of them. The table includes hundreds of thousands of clones, 85% to 90% detected once. Sequenced: peripheral blood. The receptor source for this set is a man older than 75 with acute or convalescent COVID-19. CDR3s include the opening cysteine and the closing phenylalanine or tryptophan. D genes are given only for firm matches. Rows give clone size only sometimes, using once, few, many, or a class for an expanded clone.

J: TRBJ1-1; V: TRBV7-2; size: .; D: .; CDR3: CASSWTPDTEAFF; DNA: TGTGCCAGCAGCTGGACTCCCGACACTGAAGCTTTCTTT
J: TRBJ2-2; V: TRBV4-3; size: .; D: TRBD1; CDR3: CASSQGTGVTGELFF; DNA: TGCGCCAGCAGCCAAGGGACAGGGGTCACCGGGGAGCTGTTTTTT
J: TRBJ1-1; V: TRBV30; size: .; D: .; CDR3: CAWSVGTLNTEAFF; DNA: TGTGCCTGGAGTGTCGGGACATTGAACACTGAAGCTTTCTTT
J: TRBJ2-5; V: TRBV29-1; size: .; D: TRBD1; CDR3: CSAGPTGGGETQYF; DNA: TGCAGCGCAGGGCCGACAGGGGGTGGAGAGACCCAGTACTTC
J: TRBJ2-1; V: TRBV7-8; size: .; D: .; CDR3: CASSLGSGFSQFF; DNA: TGTGCCAGCAGCTTAGGCTCAGGATTCTCGCAGTTCTTC
J: TRBJ2-5; V: TRBV7-9; size: .; D: .; CDR3: CASSLLLLKETQYF; DNA: TGTGCCAGCAGCTTATTATTACTGAAAGAGACCCAGTACTTC
J: TRBJ2-1; V: TRBV4-3; size: .; D: TRBD1; CDR3: CASSQVGGQGLWEQFF; DNA: TGCGCCAGCAGCCAAGTAGGGGGACAGGGCCTGTGGGAGCAGTTCTTC
J: TRBJ1-1; V: TRBV6-1; size: .; D: .; CDR3: CASSEIGGIYEAFF; DNA: TGTGCCAGCAGTGAAATAGGGGGTATTTATGAAGCTTTCTTT
J: TRBJ2-5; V: TRBV15; size: .; D: TRBD1; CDR3: CATRRTGGAEETQYF; DNA: TGTGCCACCAGGCGAACAGGGGGCGCAGAAGAGACCCAGTACTTC
J: TRBJ2-1; V: TRBV4-3; size: .; D: .; CDR3: CASSQEQGRYNEQFF; DNA: TGCGCCAGCAGCCAAGAACAGGGACGCTACAATGAGCAGTTCTTC
J: TRBJ2-1; V: TRBV5-1; size: .; D: TRBD2; CDR3: CASSYGLAGVPPYNEQFF; DNA: TGCGCCAGCAGCTATGGACTAGCGGGAGTCCCACCCTACAATGAGCAGTTCTTC
J: TRBJ2-5; V: TRBV11-2; size: .; D: .; CDR3: CASSLSGEFLSATQYF; DNA: TGTGCCAGCAGCTTATCCGGGGAGTTCTTATCAGCGACCCAGTACTTC
J: TRBJ2-3; V: TRBV2; size: .; D: TRBD2; CDR3: CASRATSGGTDTQYF; DNA: TGTGCCAGCAGAGCGACTAGCGGGGGCACAGATACGCAGTATTTT
J: TRBJ1-1; V: TRBV27; size: .; D: .; CDR3: CASSSQYTEAFF; DNA: TGTGCCAGCAGTTCCCAATACACTGAAGCTTTCTTT
J: TRBJ2-1; V: TRBV11-2; size: .; D: TRBD2; CDR3: CASSPLAGPTYNEQFF; DNA: TGTGCCAGCAGCCCCCTAGCGGGACCTACCTACAATGAGCAGTTCTTC
J: TRBJ1-4; V: TRBV6-5; size: .; D: .; CDR3: CASSSQGDEKLFF; DNA: TGTGCCAGCAGTTCTCAGGGCGATGAAAAACTGTTTTTT
J: TRBJ2-3; V: TRBV18; size: .; D: TRBD2; CDR3: CASSPPLSGIRDTQYF; DNA: TGTGCCAGCTCACCACCGTTGAGCGGGATAAGAGATACGCAGTATTTT
J: TRBJ2-5; V: TRBV11-2; size: .; D: TRBD2; CDR3: CASSQLAGGAKTQYF; DNA: TGTGCCAGCAGCCAACTAGCGGGAGGTGCAAAGACCCAGTACTTC
J: TRBJ2-5; V: TRBV5-1; size: .; D: .; CDR3: CASRPSGETQYF; DNA: TGCGCCAGCAGACCCTCAGGGGAGACCCAGTACTTC
J: TRBJ2-5; V: TRBV11-2; size: .; D: TRBD1; CDR3: CASSRDRGFETQYF; DNA: TGTGCCAGCAGCCGGGACAGGGGGTTCGAGACCCAGTACTTC
J: TRBJ1-4; V: TRBV24-1; size: .; D: TRBD1; CDR3: CATSDGGTGYEKLFF; DNA: TGTGCCACCAGTGACGGAGGGACAGGGTATGAAAAACTGTTTTTT
J: TRBJ2-1; V: TRBV3-1/TRBV3-2; size: .; D: TRBD2; CDR3: CASSQSGRPSILFF; DNA: TGTGCCAGCAGCCAAAGCGGGAGGCCTAGTATTTTGTTCTTC
J: TRBJ1-1; V: TRBV2; size: .; D: TRBD1; CDR3: CASRGDRGPGEAFF; DNA: TGTGCCAGCAGGGGGGACAGGGGGCCGGGTGAAGCTTTCTTT
J: TRBJ2-2; V: TRBV30; size: .; D: .; CDR3: CAWLTPGTFNTGELFF; DNA: TGTGCCTGGCTGACTCCCGGGACATTTAACACCGGGGAGCTGTTTTTT
J: TRBJ2-1; V: TRBV30; size: .; D: TRBD1; CDR3: CAWTGPGQGIYNEQFF; DNA: TGTGCCTGGACTGGACCGGGACAGGGGATTTACAATGAGCAGTTCTTC
J: TRBJ2-1; V: TRBV7-9; size: once; D: .; CDR3: CASSRPSGHEQFF; DNA: TGTGCCAGCAGCAGGCCTAGTGGTCATGAGCAGTTCTTC
J: TRBJ2-4; V: TRBV9; size: .; D: TRBD1; CDR3: CASSVGHRGDNIQYF; DNA: TGTGCCAGCAGCGTAGGTCACAGGGGCGACAACATTCAGTACTTC
J: TRBJ2-3; V: TRBV7-3; size: .; D: TRBD2; CDR3: CASSPLVAGGFADTQYF; DNA: TGTGCCAGCAGTCCCCTCGTCGCGGGAGGGTTTGCAGATACGCAGTATTTT
J: TRBJ2-4; V: TRBV4-3; size: .; D: TRBD1; CDR3: CASSQVGQGGSIQYF; DNA: TGCGCCAGCAGCCAAGTGGGACAGGGGGGGAGCATTCAGTACTTC
J: TRBJ2-3; V: TRBV7-3; size: .; D: .; CDR3: CASSFGEGTQYF; DNA: TGTGCCAGCAGCTTTGGAGAGGGTACGCAGTATTTT
J: TRBJ2-7; V: TRBV25-1; size: .; D: TRBD1; CDR3: CASRPTGGYEQYF; DNA: TGTGCCAGCAGACCCACAGGGGGCTACGAGCAGTACTTC
J: TRBJ2-2; V: TRBV2; size: .; D: .; CDR3: CASLRQRNTGELFF; DNA: TGTGCCAGCCTTCGACAGCGGAACACCGGGGAGCTGTTTTTT
J: TRBJ2-7; V: TRBV10-3; size: once; D: TRBD2; CDR3: CAISESMGTSGYEQYF; DNA: TGTGCCATCAGTGAGTCGATGGGGACTAGCGGGTACGAGCAGTACTTC
J: TRBJ1-1; V: TRBV4-1; size: .; D: TRBD1; CDR3: CASSQEGTGLGEAFF; DNA: TGCGCCAGCAGCCAAGAAGGGACAGGGTTGGGTGAAGCTTTCTTT
J: TRBJ2-7; V: TRBV28; size: .; D: .; CDR3: CASVLGGSYEQYF; DNA: TGTGCCAGCGTCTTGGGGGGATCCTACGAGCAGTACTTC
J: TRBJ2-5; V: TRBV6-2/TRBV6-3; size: .; D: TRBD2; CDR3: CASSLAGWYQETQYF; DNA: TGTGCCAGCAGCCTAGCGGGATGGTACCAAGAGACCCAGTACTTC
J: TRBJ2-5; V: TRBV7-2; size: .; D: TRBD2; CDR3: CASSLFREGSTQYF; DNA: TGTGCCAGCAGCTTATTCAGGGAGGGGTCGACCCAGTACTTC
J: TRBJ2-5; V: TRBV21-1; size: .; D: .; CDR3: CASSKALAGFPLQETQYF; DNA: TGTGCCAGCAGCAAAGCCCTAGCGGGATTCCCCCTCCAAGAGACCCAGTACTTC
J: TRBJ2-7; V: TRBV19; size: .; D: TRBD1; CDR3: CASTQDRGSYEQYF; DNA: TGTGCCAGTACCCAGGACAGGGGTAGCTACGAGCAGTACTTC